Following are 24 T cell receptor beta chains from one sample sequenced in a study of T cells expressing NK-cell markers (dated by TCRdb to 2019 to 2021). Library generation was performed with 5' RACE. For sequencing, an Illumina HiSeq 2000 was employed. TCRdb reprocessed the reads into one record per CDR3 protein sequence, lacking DNA. The record for this sample contains about 410,000 distinct CDR3 sequences. About 10% of the sample is taken by the ten largest. The sample taken for sequencing was blood T cells: a sorted CD56 or NKG2C T cell subset, CD4+ or CD8+ T cells, or bulk PBMC T cells (not recorded which). These receptors were obtained from a woman aged 45-65 years in good health. Donor details come from another sample of the same person, matched by shared clones.

V and J are TRBV6-6 and TRBJ2-3; absent DNA, TCRdb's TRBD1 call cannot be checked. Germline V CDR1 and CDR2: MNHNY, SVGAGI (reference sequence). This CDR3 region has 14 residues. The CDR3 is CASMGQAYTDTQYF.

V and J are TRBV19 and TRBJ1-1; checking the TCRdb D call of TRBD1 is not possible without DNA. Germline V lookup: CDR1 LNHDA, CDR2 SQIVND (reference sequence). This CDR3 has 11 residues. This CDR3 is CAATGGTEAFF.

This chain joins TRBV6-5 and TRBJ2-2; TCRdb outputs TRBD2, but without DNA this stays unchecked. The germline V gene encodes CDR1 MNHEY and CDR2 SVGAGI. The CDR3 consists of 15 residues. CDR3 loop: CASRKARENTGELFF.

This chain links TRBV5-1 with TRBJ2-1; no DNA is available, so the TRBD2 call from TCRdb remains unchecked. This CDR3 spans 17 amino acids. Germline lookup yields CDR1 SGHRS and CDR2 YFSETQ. CDR3 amino acids: CASSLFKTGLVNNEQFF.

The chain carries TRBV20-1 and TRBJ1-1; TCRdb lists TRBD1, though no DNA is available to test this call. Germline lookup yields CDR1 DFQATT and CDR2 SNEGSKA (reference sequence). There are 14 residues in the CDR3. CDR3: CSALQGSKNTEAFF.

The V and J genes are TRBV6-5 and TRBJ1-3. In germline, CDR1 is MNHEY, CDR2 SVGAGI. The CDR3 is 16 residues long. CDR3 loop: CASSSGVLSSGNTIYF.

The chain links TRBV30 to TRBJ2-1; without DNA, the TCRdb call of TRBD1 cannot be checked. Germline lookup yields CDR1 GTSNPN and CDR2 SVGIG (reference sequence). The CDR3 runs 14 residues. The CDR3 here is CAWSSGVGNNEQFF.

V usage is TRBV12-3 or TRBV12-4 and J usage is TRBJ2-3; TCRdb gives TRBD1 as the D gene, but with no DNA this cannot be confirmed. The CDR3 has 16 amino acids. CDR3: CASSLRPPKGTDTQYF.

The rearrangement links TRBV7-9 to TRBJ2-1; as DNA is missing, the TRBD2 call by TCRdb cannot be tested. The CDR3 extends over 18 amino acids. Looked up from germline, CDR1 is SEHNR and CDR2 is FQNEAQ (reference sequence). CDR3 region: CASSLGGTTPGPYNEQFF.

V usage is TRBV9 and J usage is TRBJ2-7; with no DNA, the TCRdb D assignment of TRBD2 cannot be verified. Germline V lookup: CDR1 SGDLS, CDR2 YYNGEE. The CDR3 extends over 14 amino acids. The CDR3 loop is CASSGRAGAYEQYF.

CDR3 sequence reads: CASSFLTSGLGGNEQFF. This chain links TRBV5-1 with TRBJ2-1; the D call from TCRdb, TRBD2, cannot be confirmed without DNA. This CDR3 comprises 17 residues. Germline V gives CDR1 SGHRS, CDR2 YFSETQ.

This chain connects TRBV6-2 or TRBV6-3 to TRBJ2-1. Germline V gene lookup returns CDR1 MNHEY and CDR2 SVGEGT. The CDR3 has 13 residues. The CDR3: CASSSRVDNEQFF.

The V and J genes are TRBV20-1 and TRBJ2-1; TCRdb outputs TRBD1, but without DNA this stays unchecked. The germline gives CDR1 DFQATT, CDR2 SNEGSKA (reference sequence). The CDR3 loop spans 18 amino acids. CDR3 loop: CSASPMPLSGTDYNEQFF.

V is TRBV5-1 and J is TRBJ2-3; as DNA is missing, the TRBD1 call by TCRdb cannot be tested. Germline CDR1 SGHRS, CDR2 YFSETQ. There are 17 residues in the CDR3. CDR3 region: CASSLYPSGQGSDTQYF.

This chain's CDR3 is CASSTGAGPYEQYF. The V and J genes are TRBV11-2 and TRBJ2-7; TCRdb's assignment of TRBD1 cannot be checked, as there is no DNA. Germline values: CDR1 SGHAT, CDR2 FQNNGV. The CDR3 spans 14 residues. The entire variable domain, with the rest obtained from reference TRBV11-2 and TRBJ2-7, is as follows: EAGVAQSPRYKIIEKRQSVAFWCNPISGHATLYWYQQILGQGPKLLIQFQNNGVVDDSQLPKDRFSAERLKGVDSTLKIQPAKLEDSAVYLCASSTGAGPYEQYFGPGTRLTVT.

The chain carries TRBV6-4 and TRBJ2-3; the D call from TCRdb, TRBD2, cannot be confirmed without DNA. Germline V gene data show CDR1 as MRHNA and CDR2 as SNTAGT. This CDR3 is built from 16 residues. CDR3: CASRPVVGAGPDTQYF.

The V and J genes are TRBV20-1 and TRBJ2-1; TCRdb's D call of TRBD2 is untestable without DNA. Per the germline V gene, CDR1 is DFQATT and CDR2 is SNEGSKA (reference sequence). This CDR3 has 13 residues. The CDR3 region is CSAPELAGDEQFF.

The chain joins TRBV7-8 to TRBJ2-7; TCRdb lists TRBD2, though no DNA is available to test this call. Germline CDR1 reads SGHVS; CDR2 reads FQNEAQ. The CDR3 is made up of 16 amino acids. The CDR3 is CASSLGWTSGAYEQYF.

The chain recombines TRBV12-3 or TRBV12-4 with TRBJ2-1. The CDR3 length is 13 residues. CDR3 in amino acids: CASRSLGSGEQFF.

The rearrangement links TRBV10-3 to TRBJ2-3. This CDR3 has 16 residues. Per germline, CDR1 ENHRY and CDR2 SYGVKD. Here the CDR3 reads CAIRDRLATSTDTQYF.

The gene calls are TRBV3-1 and TRBJ2-3; TCRdb names TRBD2, which stays unverified in the absence of DNA. The CDR3 extends over 16 amino acids. Germline CDR1 is LGHDT and CDR2 is YNNKEL (reference sequence). CDR3 in amino acids: CASSPPGTRGADTQYF.

The chain has TRBV18 and TRBJ2-5; TCRdb gives TRBD1 as the D gene, but with no DNA this cannot be confirmed. The V gene's germline CDR1 is KGHSH and CDR2 LQKENI. This CDR3 spans 14 amino acids. CDR3 amino acids: CASSQNSYRETQYF. The full variable domain, with the rest looked up from reference TRBV18 and TRBJ2-5, is NAGVMQNPRHLVRRRGQEARLRCSPMKGHSHVYWYRQLPEEGLKFMVYLQKENIIDESGMPKERFSAEFPKEGPSILRIQQVVRGDSAAYFCASSQNSYRETQYFGPGTRLLVL.

This sequence joins TRBV12-5 and TRBJ2-5; checking the TCRdb D call of TRBD1 is not possible without DNA. Germline CDR1 reads LGHNT; CDR2 reads FRNRAP. The CDR3 is 15 residues long. CDR3 region: CASGFGQGDSETQYF.

V gene TRBV10-3 combines with J gene TRBJ1-3. Germline V CDR1 and CDR2: ENHRY, SYGVKD. The CDR3 has 13 amino acids. The chain's CDR3 is CASGTGSGNTIYF.